Presented here are 6 T cell receptor beta chains from one specimen sequenced in a study of siplizumab effects on memory and regulatory T cells. Generated by immunoSEQ multiplex PCR, the TCRdb table keeps only in-frame clones and is missing some. In the table there are about 100,000 clones, about nine tenths of which are singletons. Sequences were obtained from non-Treg CD4+ T cells sorted from blood. Every receptor here comes from a human donor in good health.

This clone was picked up a small number of times. The chain uses TRBV14 and TRBJ2-3; D uncertain. Germline assignment: CDR1 SGHDN and CDR2 FVKESK. The CDR3 has 15 amino acids. Trimming stripped 1 base from V and 2 bases from J, with 10 bases between. This chain's CDR3 is CASSQVMVDTDTQYF. The CDR3 coding sequence is TGTGCCAGCAGCCAAGTTATGGTGGACACAGATACGCAGTATTTT.

This clone is a singleton in its sample. The chain carries TRBV6-5 and TRBJ1-5; D ambiguous. Germline CDR1 and CDR2: MNHEY and SVGAGI. The CDR3 runs to 11 residues. V was clipped by 2 bases and J by 11 bases, with 7 bases between them. CDR3 nucleotide sequence: TGTGCCAGCAGTTACCAATCGGCCCAGCATTTT. This sequence encodes CASSYQSAQHF.

Written as DNA, the CDR3 is TGTGCCAGCAGCTTGGTCGGGAGGTTGTTTTACAATGAGCAGTTCTTC. It codes for CASSLVGRLFYNEQFF. This chain connects TRBV5-4 to TRBJ2-1, with TRBD2 matching over 7 bases. CDR1 and CDR2 (germline): SGHNT, YYREEE (reference sequence). This CDR3 region has 16 residues. V dropped 0 bases and J dropped 4; count of bases not matched to a gene: 7.

This chain links TRBV30 with TRBJ2-5, with unresolved D. The germline V gene encodes CDR1 GTSNPN and CDR2 SVGIG (reference sequence). CDR3 size: 11 residues. V was shortened by 1 base and J by 4 bases, with 4 bases between the two germline ends. The CDR3 DNA reads as TGTGCCTGGAGTGGGAGAGAGACCCAGTACTTC. It yields the protein CAWSGRETQYF.

CDR3 in amino acids: CASSQDFTGAAYGYTF. Here the CDR3 DNA reads TGTGCCAGCAGCCAAGATTTTACAGGGGCCGCTTATGGCTACACCTTC. The chain links TRBV14 to TRBJ1-2; 7 bases align to TRBD1. The V segment lost 0 bases and the J segment 5 bases; nucleotides outside the gene matches: 9. The germline V gene encodes CDR1 SGHDN and CDR2 FVKESK. The CDR3 covers 16 residues.

V is TRBV11-3 and J is TRBJ2-2; D not certain. The ends were cut back, 5 bases at V and 0 bases at J, with 10 bases in the middle. This CDR3 has 15 residues. Per germline, CDR1 SGHNT and CDR2 YENEEA. DNA of the CDR3: TGTGCCAGCAGCCCGAAGATAGCGAACACCGGGGAGCTGTTTTTT. The encoded protein is CASSPKIANTGELFF.